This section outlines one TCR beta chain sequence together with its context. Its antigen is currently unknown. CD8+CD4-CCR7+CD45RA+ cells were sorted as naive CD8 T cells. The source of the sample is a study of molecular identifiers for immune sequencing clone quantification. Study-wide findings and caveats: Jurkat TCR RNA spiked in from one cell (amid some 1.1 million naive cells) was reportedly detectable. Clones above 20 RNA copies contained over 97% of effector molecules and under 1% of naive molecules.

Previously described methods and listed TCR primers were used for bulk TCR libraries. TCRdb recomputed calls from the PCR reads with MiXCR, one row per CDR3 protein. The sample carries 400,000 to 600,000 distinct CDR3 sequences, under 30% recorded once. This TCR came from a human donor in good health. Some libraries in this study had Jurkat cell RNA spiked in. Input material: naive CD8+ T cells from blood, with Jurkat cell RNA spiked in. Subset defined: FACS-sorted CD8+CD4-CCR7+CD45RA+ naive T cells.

The CDR3 nucleotides are TGCAGCGTGAGACAGGGACAGGGCGCCCCCCCCGGCGGGCTGTTTTTT. Its protein is CSVRQGQGAPPGGLFF. This chain uses TRBV29-1 with TRBJ2-2; 9 bases are a match to TRBD1. With 6 bases clipped from V and 13 bases from J, the junction kept 21 bases outside the gene matches. CDR1 is SQVTM, CDR2 ANQGSEA, per germline. CDR3 length: 16 amino acids.